The rows below give T cell receptor beta chains drawn from one sample of a study of blood T cell repertoires in COVID-19. TCRdb keeps only in-frame clones here, not all; method: immunoSEQ multiplex PCR. The sample yields 250,000 to 350,000 clones, around nine tenths seen once. Specimen: PBMCs or T cells enriched from blood (not recorded which). The source is a woman between 35 and 50 years old who had recovered from COVID-19. Each CDR3 is given without its conserved first and last residue. Not all rows give a size; the values are once, few, many and, for expanded clones, a class.

j_call v_call cdr3_length clone_size cdr3_aa
TRBJ1-3 TRBV4-1 15 few ASSQDLTMASGNTIY
TRBJ1-1 TRBV28 18 NA ASSLSPLYRDTGMNTEAF
TRBJ2-7 TRBV10-3 15 NA AIGGLGSGGTPYEQY
TRBJ2-2 TRBV7-2 15 NA ASSSFRGSGNTGELF
TRBJ2-7 TRBV10-2 9 NA ASSGWTEQY
TRBJ1-2 TRBV15 13 NA ATSRAGTVYNGYT
TRBJ1-6 TRBV9 13 NA ASSVQDRNNSPLH
TRBJ1-2 TRBV19 12 NA ASSRGQGAYGYT
TRBJ1-6 TRBV28 11 NA ASRPGEGAPLH
TRBJ1-2 TRBV4-3 14 NA ASSQGSAGQGRGYT
TRBJ1-2 TRBV5-1 16 once ASGRELGQSRVSYGYT
TRBJ1-5 TRBV7-2 13 NA ASSLGPNSNQPQH
TRBJ2-2 TRBV19 12 NA AGRTSGKGGELF
TRBJ1-6 TRBV30 13 once AWSPLHRGVSPLH
TRBJ2-4 TRBV4-3 14 NA ASSLRTGTVGDIQY
TRBJ1-5 TRBV15 13 NA ATSSEQGASQPQH
TRBJ2-3 TRBV28 11 NA ASSRVSTDTQY
TRBJ1-1 TRBV25-1 9 once ASSAGGRAF
TRBJ2-4 TRBV4-2 13 NA ASSQEGTGENIQY
TRBJ1-2 TRBV7-2 10 NA ASSFPGQRYT
TRBJ2-7 TRBV3-1/TRBV3-2 13 few ASSQTLPSSYEQY
TRBJ2-4 TRBV5-5 14 once ASSLAGTGGWNIQY
TRBJ2-7 TRBV21-1 13 NA ASSKDLTTYYEQY
TRBJ2-7 TRBV7-9 12 once ASTSGTRAYEQY
TRBJ1-6 TRBV3-1/TRBV3-2 13 NA ASSQEAGPNSPLH
TRBJ2-5 TRBV7-2 13 NA ASSLTGTTQETQY
TRBJ1-5 TRBV12-3/TRBV12-4 11 NA ASTPSWTQPQH
TRBJ2-3 TRBV7-9 15 NA ASSPGLGRGVTDTQY
TRBJ1-5 TRBV7-9 13 NA ASSGTGNSNQPQH
TRBJ2-2 TRBV5-1 13 NA ASGRAEAHTGELF
TRBJ1-6 TRBV7-2 14 NA ATTKWGQGLNSPLH
TRBJ2-1 TRBV7-9 13 few ASSLSLAAYNEQF
TRBJ2-3 TRBV5-1 12 NA ASRERPTTDTQY
TRBJ2-7 TRBV28 11 NA ATRDSSLYEQY